Listed below are T cell receptor beta chains from one sample, sequenced in a study of T cell repertoires in cytomegalovirus infection. MiXCR, applied by TCRdb to the reads, yields one record per CDR3 protein. The sample includes about 830,000 distinct CDR3 sequences, roughly 33% seen only once; the top ten take around 12%. No cognate antigen is known for these TCRs. This sample comprised cultured CD8+ T cells from PBMCs, obtained from culture after CMV antigen stimulation. Receptor source: a human donor in good health (CMV status not recorded). Some clones in this sample may be carry-over from other donors' samples. Both conserved end residues are part of each CDR3. D genes are given only for firm matches. Size values are once, few and many counts, or a class for expanded clones, and some rows have none.

CDR3 protein | CDR3 DNA | V gene | clone size | J gene | D gene
CASSQGETGYTF | TGCGCCAGCAGCCAGGGTGAGACAGGCTACACCTTC | TRBV4-1 | once | TRBJ1-2 | -
CATSGAGGTFYEQYF | TGTGCCACCAGCGGAGCAGGGGGAACTTTCTACGAGCAGTACTTC | TRBV15 | - | TRBJ2-7 | TRBD1
CSALRQGVADTQYF | TGCAGTGCTCTCAGGCAGGGGGTGGCAGATACGCAGTATTTT | TRBV20-1 | - | TRBJ2-3 | TRBD1
CSVEEEISGYGYTF | TGCAGCGTTGAAGAGGAGATTAGTGGCTATGGCTACACCTTC | TRBV29-1 | - | TRBJ1-2 | -
CASSLVFRGPVFEAFF | TGTGCCAGCAGCTTAGTCTTCCGGGGCCCCGTTTTTGAAGCTTTCTTT | TRBV7-2 | many | TRBJ1-1 | -
CASSPLRTGATEAFF | TGTGCCAGCAGCCCCCTCCGAACAGGGGCCACTGAAGCTTTCTTT | TRBV14 | few | TRBJ1-1 | TRBD1
CASSLAERESRDQPQHF | TGTGCCAGCAGCTTAGCGGAGAGGGAGAGTAGGGATCAGCCCCAGCATTTT | TRBV7-6 | many | TRBJ1-5 | -
CSVIGTSGGVYEQFF | TGCAGCGTCATTGGGACTAGCGGGGGGGTCTATGAGCAGTTCTTC | TRBV29-1 | - | TRBJ2-1 | TRBD2
CASSQDPDRGLGGNTIYF | TGCGCCAGCAGCCAAGACCCCGACAGGGGCCTGGGTGGAAACACCATATATTTT | TRBV4-1 | - | TRBJ1-3 | TRBD1
CASSLEGGNSDTQYF | TGTGCCAGCAGCCTAGAAGGGGGTAATTCAGATACGCAGTATTTT | TRBV27 | - | TRBJ2-3 | -
CASSLAYPISYEQYF | TGTGCCAGCAGTTTAGCGTACCCCATCAGTTACGAGCAGTACTTC | TRBV12-3/TRBV12-4 | - | TRBJ2-7 | -